This record concerns one TCR beta chain sequence. Its antigen is as yet unknown. Germline V CDR1 and CDR2: LNHDA, SQIVND (reference sequence). V dropped 6 bases and J dropped 3 bases, with 15 bases sitting between them. The CDR3 extends over 15 amino acids. The sample is drawn from a study of T cell responses to AZD1222 COVID-19 vaccine. Notes on the study in general: When two AZD1222 doses had been given, Spike-specific TCR breadth and depth rose.

This table comes from immunoSEQ multiplex PCR, and its TCRdb copy is limited to in-frame clones, with some not included. The sample has about 180,000 clones, nearly 95% seen once. Sequenced material: peripheral blood, taken 28 days after the second AZD1222 dose. The receptor was derived from an adult who received the AZD1222 COVID-19 vaccine. This rearrangement joins TRBV19 to TRBJ1-5, with D possibly matching TRBD1 (5 bases). The CDR3 spells CASRMLGENNQPQHF. CDR3 DNA: TGTGCCAGTAGAATGCTAGGGGAGAACAATCAGCCCCAGCATTTT.